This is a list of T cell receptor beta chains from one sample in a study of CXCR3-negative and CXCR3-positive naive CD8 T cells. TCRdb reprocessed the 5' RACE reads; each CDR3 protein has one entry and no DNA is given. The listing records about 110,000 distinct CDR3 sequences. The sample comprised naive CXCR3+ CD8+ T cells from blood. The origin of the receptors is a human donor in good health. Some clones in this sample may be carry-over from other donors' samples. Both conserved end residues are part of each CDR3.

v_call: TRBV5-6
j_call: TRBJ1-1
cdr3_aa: CASSFGTGGTEAFF

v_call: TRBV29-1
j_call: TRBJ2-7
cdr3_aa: CSVEFGGYEQYF

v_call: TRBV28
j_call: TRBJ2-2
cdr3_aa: CASKALAGVIMGTGELFF

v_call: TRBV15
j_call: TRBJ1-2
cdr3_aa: CATSRAEINYGYTF

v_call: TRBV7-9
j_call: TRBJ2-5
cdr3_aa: CASSPDRGYETQYF

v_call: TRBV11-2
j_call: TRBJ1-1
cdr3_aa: CASSLAVGEAFF

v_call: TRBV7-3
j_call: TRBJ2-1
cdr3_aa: CASSLVGSGGNPHNEQFF

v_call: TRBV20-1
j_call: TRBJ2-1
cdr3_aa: CSARVDRQNEQFF

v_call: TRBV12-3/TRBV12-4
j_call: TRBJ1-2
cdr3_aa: CASSFTAGSNYGYTF

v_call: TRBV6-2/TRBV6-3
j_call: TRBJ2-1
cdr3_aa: CASSYLAAYGEQFF

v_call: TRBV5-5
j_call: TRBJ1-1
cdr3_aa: CASSLDLNTEAFF

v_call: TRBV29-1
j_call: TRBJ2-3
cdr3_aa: CSVEEAGRGDTQYF

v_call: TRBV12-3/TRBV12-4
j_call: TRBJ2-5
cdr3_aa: CASSFGGGGETQYF

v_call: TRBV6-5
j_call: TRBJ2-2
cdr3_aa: CAISYSLGVNTGELFF

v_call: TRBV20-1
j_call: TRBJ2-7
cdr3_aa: CSASNRVGSSYEQYF

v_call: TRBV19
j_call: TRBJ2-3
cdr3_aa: CASSHPGIFPDTQYF

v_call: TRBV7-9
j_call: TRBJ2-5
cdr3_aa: CATRDRGETQYF

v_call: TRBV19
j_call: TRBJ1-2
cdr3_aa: CASSIGTSSEGINYGYTF

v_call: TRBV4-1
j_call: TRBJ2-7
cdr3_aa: CASSQDFRWRMDEQYF

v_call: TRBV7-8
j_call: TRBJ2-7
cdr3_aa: CASSPSGRAQSYEQYF

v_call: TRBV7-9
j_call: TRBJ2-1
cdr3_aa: CASSLDDEQFF

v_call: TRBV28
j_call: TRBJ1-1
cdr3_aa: CASSLYRQMNTEAFF

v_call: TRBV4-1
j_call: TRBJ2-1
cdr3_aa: CASSSSGGVEQFF

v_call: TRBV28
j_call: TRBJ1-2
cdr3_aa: CASSPWTGGSGYGYTF

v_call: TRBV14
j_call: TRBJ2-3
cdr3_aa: CASSGGTGVYF

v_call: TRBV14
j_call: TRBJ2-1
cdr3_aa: CASSQGTTYNEQFF

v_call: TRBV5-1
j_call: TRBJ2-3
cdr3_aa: CASRRERSTDTQYF

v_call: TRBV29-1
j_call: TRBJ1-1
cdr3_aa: CSVEDVQGQPMNTEAFF

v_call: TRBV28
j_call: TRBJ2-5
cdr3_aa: CASSILAGSTETQYF

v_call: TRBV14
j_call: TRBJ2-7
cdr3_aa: CASATGLAFIPYEQYF

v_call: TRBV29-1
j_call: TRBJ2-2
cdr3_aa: CSVLGAGDNTGELFF

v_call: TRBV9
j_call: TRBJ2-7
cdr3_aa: CASSVRESSYEQYF

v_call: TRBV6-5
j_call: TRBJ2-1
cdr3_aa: CASSYYLEQFF

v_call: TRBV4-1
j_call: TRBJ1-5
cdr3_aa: CASSQGPIAGQPQHF

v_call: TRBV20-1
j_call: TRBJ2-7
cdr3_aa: CSARDTASYEQYF

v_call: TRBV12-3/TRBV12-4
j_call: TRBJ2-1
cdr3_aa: CASSLGAGTSEKFF

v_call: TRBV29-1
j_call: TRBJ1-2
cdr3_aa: CSVEEGAGALYGYTF

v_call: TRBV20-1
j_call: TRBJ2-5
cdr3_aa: CSARDALETQYF

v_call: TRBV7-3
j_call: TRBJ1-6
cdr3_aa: CASSFYRARLYNSPLHF

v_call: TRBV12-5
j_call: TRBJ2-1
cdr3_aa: CASVPRDSYPDEQFF

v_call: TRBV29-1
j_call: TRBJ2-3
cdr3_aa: CSVDTSRAYTDTQYF

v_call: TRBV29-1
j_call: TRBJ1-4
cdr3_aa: CSVKAAVGEKLFF

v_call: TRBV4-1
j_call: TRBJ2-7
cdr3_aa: CASSREGQGAREQYF

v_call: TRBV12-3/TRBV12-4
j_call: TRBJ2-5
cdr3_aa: CASSLGLETQYF

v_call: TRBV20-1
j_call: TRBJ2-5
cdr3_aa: CSAPSILAGRKETQYF

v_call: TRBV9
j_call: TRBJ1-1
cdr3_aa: CASSVEGGTEAFF

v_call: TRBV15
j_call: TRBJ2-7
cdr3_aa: CATSTTGHPYEQYF

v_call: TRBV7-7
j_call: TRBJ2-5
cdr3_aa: CASSLGGLGTQYF